One sample yielded the 13 T cell receptor beta chains listed below, sequenced in a study of cytomegalovirus exposure and HLA in healthy donors. Only in-frame clones appear in the TCRdb table, and some are missing; sequencing was by immunoSEQ multiplex PCR. The sample holds 200,000 to 250,000 clones, about nine tenths seen once. Sequencing used PBMCs. These receptors all come from a woman younger than 35 in good health and CMV-seropositive.

A note on this clone: The sample contains more than one DNA sequence encoding this CDR3. The chain is built from TRBV7-9 and TRBJ2-6, with D possibly TRBD2 on 6 matching bases. V dropped 3 bases and J dropped 3 bases, with 9 bases sitting between them. The CDR3 covers 15 residues. The germline V gene encodes CDR1 SEHNR and CDR2 FQNEAQ (reference sequence). This CDR3 reads CASSFGGSGANVLTF. The DNA for the CDR3 is TGTGCCAGCAGCTTTGGGGGGAGTGGGGCCAACGTCCTGACTTTC.

The V gene is TRBV27, the J gene TRBJ2-1; TRBD2 aligns across 7 bases. V trimming: 8 bases; J trimming: 4 bases; junction bases outside the gene matches: 11. CDR1 and CDR2 (germline): MNHEY, SMNVEV (reference sequence). CDR3 length: 15 amino acids. The CDR3 DNA sequence: TGTGCCAGCGGTCAGACTAGCCCGGTATACAATGAGCAGTTCTTC. It encodes CASGQTSPVYNEQFF.

This rearrangement joins TRBV7-6 to TRBJ2-7; D ambiguous. Trimming pared 1 base from V and 2 bases from J, leaving 12 bases between. Germline loops: CDR1 SGHVS, CDR2 FNYEAQ. There are 15 residues in the CDR3. The CDR3 coding sequence is TGTGCCAGCAGCTTAGGGTCTCCACTTACCTACGAGCAGTACTTC. Its translation: CASSLGSPLTYEQYF.

This chain joins TRBV7-8 and TRBJ2-6; 11 nucleotides align to TRBD2. V was clipped by 5 bases and J by 2 bases; unmatched bases: 5. This CDR3 is built from 17 residues. The germline V gene encodes CDR1 SGHVS and CDR2 FQNEAQ. The CDR3: CASSPGTSGPGANVLTF. CDR3 DNA: TGTGCCAGCAGCCCCGGGACTAGCGGACCTGGGGCCAACGTCCTGACTTTC.

This clone was recorded once. The chain joins TRBV30 to TRBJ1-1; a possible D gene is TRBD1 (6 bases). Per the germline V gene, CDR1 is GTSNPN and CDR2 is SVGIG (reference sequence). This CDR3 is 13 amino acids long. V lost 4 bases and J lost 4, with 13 bases in between. The CDR3 DNA sequence: TGTGCCTGGACCACAGGGATTATCACTGAAGCTTTCTTT. As protein: CAWTTGIITEAFF.

The rearrangement joins TRBV7-9 to TRBJ2-2; 10 bases are a match to TRBD1. From germline, CDR1 is SEHNR and CDR2 FQNEAQ (reference sequence). Unmatched junction bases numbered 8, after V lost 5 bases and J lost 8 bases. The CDR3 sequence is 15 residues long. The CDR3 DNA sequence: TGTGCCAGCAGCGCTCGACAGGGGGCGATTGGGGAGCTGTTTTTT. Residues: CASSARQGAIGELFF.

This rearrangement joins TRBV6-6 to TRBJ1-5; possible D gene TRBD1, 5 bases. Germline V CDR1 and CDR2: MNHNY, SVGAGI (reference sequence). The CDR3 length is 14 residues. Trimming stripped 2 bases from V and 3 bases from J, with 8 bases between. CDR3 DNA: TGTGCCAGCAGTTACGGAGGGGACAATCAGCCCCAGCATTTT. Its translation: CASSYGGDNQPQHF.

V is TRBV27 and J is TRBJ2-1; 7 nucleotides line up with TRBD1. The V segment lost 6 bases and the J segment 5 bases; nucleotides outside the gene matches: 10. This CDR3 has 15 amino acids. Germline values: CDR1 MNHEY, CDR2 SMNVEV (reference sequence). The CDR3 loop is CASSFRDRLDNEQFF. As DNA, the CDR3 is TGTGCCAGCAGCTTCCGGGACAGATTAGACAATGAGCAGTTCTTC.

The chain combines TRBV5-4 with TRBJ2-3, with TRBD2 matching over 7 bases. From germline, CDR1 is SGHNT and CDR2 YYREEE (reference sequence). The CDR3 is 15 residues long. The V gene end was trimmed by 4 bases and the J gene end by 6 bases; junction bases not matched to a gene: 11. This CDR3 reads CASSLMGGRSDTQYF. In nucleotides, the CDR3 is TGTGCCAGCAGCCTAATGGGGGGGAGATCGGATACGCAGTATTTT.

The genes are TRBV5-5 and TRBJ1-4; D not resolved. Trimming removed 3 bases from V and 1 base from J, with 13 bases in between. This CDR3 contains 16 residues. The V gene's germline CDR1 is SGHKS and CDR2 YYEKEE (reference sequence). The CDR3 DNA follows: TGTGCCAGCAGCTCATCATGGAGGGAAACTAATGAAAAACTGTTTTTT. Its translation is CASSSSWRETNEKLFF.

This chain connects TRBV7-2 to TRBJ2-2; maybe TRBD2 (5 bases). The CDR3 length is 15 residues. V was cut by 5 bases and J by 7 bases, with 17 bases left in between. The germline CDR1 and CDR2 sequences are SGHTA and FQGNSA. CDR3 amino acids: CASSPRTHYGGELFF. The CDR3 DNA is TGTGCCAGCAGCCCCCGGACTCATTACGGCGGGGAGCTGTTTTTT.

The J gene is TRBJ2-1, the V gene TRBV27, with unresolved D. Trimming stripped 3 bases from V and 1 base from J, with 4 bases between. Looked up from germline, CDR1 is MNHEY and CDR2 is SMNVEV (reference sequence). CDR3 size: 13 residues. CDR3 residues: CASSFTSYNEQFF. CDR3 DNA: TGTGCCAGCAGTTTTACATCCTACAATGAGCAGTTCTTC.

The genes are TRBV5-6 and TRBJ1-4, with 8 positions matching TRBD1. This CDR3 spans 16 amino acids. The germline CDR1 and CDR2 sequences are SGHDT and YYEEEE. Trimming took 4 bases from V and 5 from J; bases not matched to a gene: 10. CDR3 in DNA: TGTGCCAGCAGCCCCGTAGACAGGGGCCCGAATGAAAAACTGTTTTTT. Protein sequence: CASSPVDRGPNEKLFF.